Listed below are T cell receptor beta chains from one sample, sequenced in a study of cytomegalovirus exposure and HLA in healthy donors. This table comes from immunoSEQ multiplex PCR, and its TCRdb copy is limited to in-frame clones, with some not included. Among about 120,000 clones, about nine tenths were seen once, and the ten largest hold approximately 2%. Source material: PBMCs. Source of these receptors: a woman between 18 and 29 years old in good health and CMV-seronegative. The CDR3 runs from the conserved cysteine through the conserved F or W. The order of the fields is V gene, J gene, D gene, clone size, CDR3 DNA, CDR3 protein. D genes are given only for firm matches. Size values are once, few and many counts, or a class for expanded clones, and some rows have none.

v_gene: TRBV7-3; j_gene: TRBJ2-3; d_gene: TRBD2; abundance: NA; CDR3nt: TGTGCCAGCAGCTTAAGTCTAGCGGGAGCTACAGATACGCAGTATTTT; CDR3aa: CASSLSLAGATDTQYF
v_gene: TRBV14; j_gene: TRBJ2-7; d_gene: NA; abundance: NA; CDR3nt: TGTGCCAGCAGCCCCGGGCGCGGAGGGGGCGCCGGGCAGTACTTC; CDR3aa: CASSPGRGGGAGQYF
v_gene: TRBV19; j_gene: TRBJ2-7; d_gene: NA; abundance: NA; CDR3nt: TGTGCCAGTAGTTTACTAGACCATAATGAGAAGCAGTACTTC; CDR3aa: CASSLLDHNEKQYF
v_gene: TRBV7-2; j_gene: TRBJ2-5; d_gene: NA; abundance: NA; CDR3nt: TGTGCCAGCAGCCGACCTCGGGGGGCGGGAGAGAGAGAGACCCAGTACTTC; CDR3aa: CASSRPRGAGERETQYF
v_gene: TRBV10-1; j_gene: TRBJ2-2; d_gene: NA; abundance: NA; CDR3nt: TGCGCCAGCAGTTCGGCGGCGGGGTCCGGGGAGCTGTTTTTT; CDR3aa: CASSSAAGSGELFF
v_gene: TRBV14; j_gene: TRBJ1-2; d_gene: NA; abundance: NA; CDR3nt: TGTGCCAGCAGCCGTTTGGACTCCCTCGAGGGATATGGCTACACCTTC; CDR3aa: CASSRLDSLEGYGYTF
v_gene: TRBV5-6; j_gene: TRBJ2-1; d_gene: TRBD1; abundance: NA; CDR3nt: TGTGCCAGCAGCTTATCCGGGACAGGGGGTTTCGCGGGACCGTTCTTC; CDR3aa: CASSLSGTGGFAGPFF
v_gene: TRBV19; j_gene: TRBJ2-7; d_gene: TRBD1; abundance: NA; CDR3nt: TGTGCCAGTAGTACGGGACAGGGCTGGTACGAGCAGTACTTC; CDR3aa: CASSTGQGWYEQYF
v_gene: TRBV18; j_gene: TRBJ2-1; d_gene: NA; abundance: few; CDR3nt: TGTGCCAGCTCACCAAGGATTCTAGCCGGTAGGGTCTTC; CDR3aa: CASSPRILAGRVF
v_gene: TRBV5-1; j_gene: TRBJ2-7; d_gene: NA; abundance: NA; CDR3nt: TGCGCCAGCAGCTTGGCAGGATTCTACGAGCAGTACTTC; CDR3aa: CASSLAGFYEQYF
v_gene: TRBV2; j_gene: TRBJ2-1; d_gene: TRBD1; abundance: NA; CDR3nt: TGTGCCAGCAGCGAGGGACAGGGCTTTGCCAATGAGCAGTTCTTC; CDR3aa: CASSEGQGFANEQFF
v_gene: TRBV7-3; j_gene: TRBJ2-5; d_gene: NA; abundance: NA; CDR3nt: TGTGCCAGCAGCTTAGAGTCAGGGGAGACCCAGTACTTC; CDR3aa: CASSLESGETQYF
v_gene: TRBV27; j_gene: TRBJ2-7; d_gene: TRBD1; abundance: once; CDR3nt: TGTGCCAGCAGTGAGCCGGGACAGGGATCCCACGAGCAGTACTTC; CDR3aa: CASSEPGQGSHEQYF
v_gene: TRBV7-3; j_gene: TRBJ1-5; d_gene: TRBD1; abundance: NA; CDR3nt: TGTGCCAGCAGCTCGGACAGGGAACAGCCCCAGCATTTT; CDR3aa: CASSSDREQPQHF
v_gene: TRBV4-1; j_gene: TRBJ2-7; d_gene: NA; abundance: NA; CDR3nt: TGCGCCAGCAGCCATCTAGGGACGGCGGGGGAGCAGTACTTC; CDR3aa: CASSHLGTAGEQYF